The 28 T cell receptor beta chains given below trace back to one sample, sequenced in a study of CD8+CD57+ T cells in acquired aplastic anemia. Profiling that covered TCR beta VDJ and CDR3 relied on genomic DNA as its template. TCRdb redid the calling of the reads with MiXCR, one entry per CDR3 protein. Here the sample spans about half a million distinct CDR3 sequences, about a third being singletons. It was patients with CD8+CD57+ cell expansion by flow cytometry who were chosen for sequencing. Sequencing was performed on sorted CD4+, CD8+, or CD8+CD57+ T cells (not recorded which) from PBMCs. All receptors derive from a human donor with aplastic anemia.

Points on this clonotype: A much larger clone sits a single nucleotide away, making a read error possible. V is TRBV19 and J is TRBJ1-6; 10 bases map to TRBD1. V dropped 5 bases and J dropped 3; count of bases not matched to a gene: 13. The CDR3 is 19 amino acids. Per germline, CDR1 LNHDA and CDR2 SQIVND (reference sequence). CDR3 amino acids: CASSLDRRDRGNYNSPLHF. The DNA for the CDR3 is TGTGCCAGTAGTCTGGACCGCCGGGACAGGGGAAACTATAATTCACCCCTCCACTTT.

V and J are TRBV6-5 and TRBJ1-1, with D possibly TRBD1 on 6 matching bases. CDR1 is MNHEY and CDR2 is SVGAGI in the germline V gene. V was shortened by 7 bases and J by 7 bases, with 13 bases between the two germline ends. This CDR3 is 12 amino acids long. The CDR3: CASIHGGGEAFF. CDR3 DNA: TGTGCCAGCATCCACGGAGGGGGTGAAGCTTTCTTT.

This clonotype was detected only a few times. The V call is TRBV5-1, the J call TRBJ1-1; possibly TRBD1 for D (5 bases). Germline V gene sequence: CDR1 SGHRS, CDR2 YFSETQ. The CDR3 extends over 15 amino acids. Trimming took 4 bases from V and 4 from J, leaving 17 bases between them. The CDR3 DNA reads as TGCGCCAGCAGCCCCGCGGGGGTTCGCGGCACTGAAGCTTTCTTT. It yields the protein CASSPAGVRGTEAFF.

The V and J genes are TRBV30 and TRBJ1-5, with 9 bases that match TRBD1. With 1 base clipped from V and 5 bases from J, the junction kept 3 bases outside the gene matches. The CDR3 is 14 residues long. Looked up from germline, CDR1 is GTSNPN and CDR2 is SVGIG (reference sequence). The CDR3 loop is CAWSEGQGHQPQHF. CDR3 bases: TGTGCCTGGAGTGAAGGACAGGGGCATCAGCCCCAGCATTTT.

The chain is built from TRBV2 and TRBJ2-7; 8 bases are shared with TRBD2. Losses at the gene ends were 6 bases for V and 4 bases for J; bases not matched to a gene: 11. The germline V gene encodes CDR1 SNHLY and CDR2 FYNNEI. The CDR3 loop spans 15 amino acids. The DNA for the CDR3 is TGTGCCAGCAGCCCACCAAGCGGGGGCGTTTACGAGCAGTACTTC. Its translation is CASSPPSGGVYEQYF. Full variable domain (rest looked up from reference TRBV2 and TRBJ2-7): EPEVTQTPSHQVTQMGQEVILRCVPISNHLYFYWYRQILGQKVEFLVSFYNNEISEKSEIFDDQFSVERPDGSNFTLKIRSTKLEDSAMYFCASSPPSGGVYEQYFGPGTRLTVT.

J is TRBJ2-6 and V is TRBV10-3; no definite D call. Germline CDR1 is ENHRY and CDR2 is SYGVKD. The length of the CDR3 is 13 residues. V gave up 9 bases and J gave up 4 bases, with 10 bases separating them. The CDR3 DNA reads TGTGCCATGGGCCTTGCCGGGGCCAACGTCCTGACTTTC. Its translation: CAMGLAGANVLTF.

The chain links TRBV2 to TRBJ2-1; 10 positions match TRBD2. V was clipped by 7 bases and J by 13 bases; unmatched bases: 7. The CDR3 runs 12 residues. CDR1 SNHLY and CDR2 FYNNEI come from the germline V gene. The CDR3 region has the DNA TGTGCCAGCAAAGGACTAGCGGAGTCCCAGTTCTTC. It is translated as CASKGLAESQFF.

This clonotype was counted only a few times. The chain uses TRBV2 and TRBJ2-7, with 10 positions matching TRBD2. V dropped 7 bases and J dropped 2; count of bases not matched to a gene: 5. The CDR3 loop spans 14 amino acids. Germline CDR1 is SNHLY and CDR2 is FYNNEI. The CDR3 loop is CASIRTSGPYEQYF. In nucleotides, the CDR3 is TGTGCCAGCATCCGGACTAGCGGCCCCTACGAGCAGTACTTC. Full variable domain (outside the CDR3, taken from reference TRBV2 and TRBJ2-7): EPEVTQTPSHQVTQMGQEVILRCVPISNHLYFYWYRQILGQKVEFLVSFYNNEISEKSEIFDDQFSVERPDGSNFTLKIRSTKLEDSAMYFCASIRTSGPYEQYFGPGTRLTVT.

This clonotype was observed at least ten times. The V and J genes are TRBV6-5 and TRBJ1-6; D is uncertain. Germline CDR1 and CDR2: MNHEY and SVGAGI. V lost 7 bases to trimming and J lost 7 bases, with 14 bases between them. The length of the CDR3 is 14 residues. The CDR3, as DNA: TGTGCCAGCACTTTAGGGAGTGGAAATTCACCCCTCCACTTT. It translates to CASTLGSGNSPLHF.

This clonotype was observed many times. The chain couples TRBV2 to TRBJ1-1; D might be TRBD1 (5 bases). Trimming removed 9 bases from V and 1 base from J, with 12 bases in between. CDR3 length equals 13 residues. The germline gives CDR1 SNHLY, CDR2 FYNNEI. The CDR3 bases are TGTGCCAGTGAGACAGCGAGGAACACTGAAGCTTTCTTT. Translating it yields CASETARNTEAFF. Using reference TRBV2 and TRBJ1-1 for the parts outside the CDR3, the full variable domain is EPEVTQTPSHQVTQMGQEVILRCVPISNHLYFYWYRQILGQKVEFLVSFYNNEISEKSEIFDDQFSVERPDGSNFTLKIRSTKLEDSAMYFCASETARNTEAFFGQGTRLTVV.

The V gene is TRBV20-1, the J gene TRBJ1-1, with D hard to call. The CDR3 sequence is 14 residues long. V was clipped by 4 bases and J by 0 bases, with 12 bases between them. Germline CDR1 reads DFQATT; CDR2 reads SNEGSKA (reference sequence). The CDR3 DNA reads TGCAGTGCTAATTACGGCACCCTGAACACTGAAGCTTTCTTT. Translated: CSANYGTLNTEAFF.

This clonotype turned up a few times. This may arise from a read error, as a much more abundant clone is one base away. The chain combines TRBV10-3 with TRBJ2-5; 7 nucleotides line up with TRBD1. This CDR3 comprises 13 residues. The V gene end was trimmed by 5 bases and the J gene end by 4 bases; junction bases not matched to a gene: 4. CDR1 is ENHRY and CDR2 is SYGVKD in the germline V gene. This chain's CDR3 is CAISRDSRETQYF. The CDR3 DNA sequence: TGTGCCATCAGTAGGGACAGTAGAGAGACCCAGTACTTC.

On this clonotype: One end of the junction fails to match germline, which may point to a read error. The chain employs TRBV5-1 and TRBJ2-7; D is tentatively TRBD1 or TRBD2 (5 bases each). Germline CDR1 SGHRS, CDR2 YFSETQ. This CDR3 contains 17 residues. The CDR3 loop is CAGSPRLGDPHSYEQYF. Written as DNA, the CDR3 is TGCGCCGGCAGCCCCAGGTTGGGGGACCCACACTCCTACGAGCAGTACTTC.

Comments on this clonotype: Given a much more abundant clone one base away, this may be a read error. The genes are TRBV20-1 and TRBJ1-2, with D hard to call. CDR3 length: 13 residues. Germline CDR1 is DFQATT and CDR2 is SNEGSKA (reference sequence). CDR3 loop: CGANNPVGYGYTF. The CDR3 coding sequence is TGCGGTGCTAACAACCCAGTCGGCTATGGCTACACCTTC.

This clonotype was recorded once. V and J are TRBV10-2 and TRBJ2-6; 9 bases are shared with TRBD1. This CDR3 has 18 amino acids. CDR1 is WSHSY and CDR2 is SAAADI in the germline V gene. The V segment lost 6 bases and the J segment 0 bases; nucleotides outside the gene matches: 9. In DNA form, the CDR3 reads TGCGCCAGCAGCCAAGAACAGGGGGCGAGCTCTGGGGCCAACGTCCTGACTTTC. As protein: CASSQEQGASSGANVLTF.

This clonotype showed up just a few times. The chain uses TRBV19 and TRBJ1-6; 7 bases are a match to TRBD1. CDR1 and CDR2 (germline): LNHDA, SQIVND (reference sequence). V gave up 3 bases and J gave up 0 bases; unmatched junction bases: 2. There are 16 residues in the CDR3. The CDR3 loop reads CASSITGASYNSPLHF. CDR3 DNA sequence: TGTGCCAGTAGTATCACAGGGGCCTCCTATAATTCACCCCTCCACTTT. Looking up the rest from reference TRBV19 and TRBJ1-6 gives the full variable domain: DGGITQSPKYLFRKEGQNVTLSCEQNLNHDAMYWYRQDPGQGLRLIYYSQIVNDFQKGDIAEGYSVSREKKESFPLTVTSAQKNPTAFYLCASSITGASYNSPLHFGNGTRLTVT.

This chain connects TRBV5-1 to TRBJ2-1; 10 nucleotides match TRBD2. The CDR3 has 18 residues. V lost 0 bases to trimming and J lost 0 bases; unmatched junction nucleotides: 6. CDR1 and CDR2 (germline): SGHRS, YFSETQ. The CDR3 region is CASSLVRASGSSYNEQFF. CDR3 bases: TGCGCCAGCAGCTTGGTTCGGGCTAGCGGGAGCTCCTACAATGAGCAGTTCTTC.

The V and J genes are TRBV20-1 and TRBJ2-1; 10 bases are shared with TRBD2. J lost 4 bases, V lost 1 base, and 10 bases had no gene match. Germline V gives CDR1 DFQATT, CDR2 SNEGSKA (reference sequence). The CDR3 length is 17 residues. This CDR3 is CSARGGLAENLYNEQFF. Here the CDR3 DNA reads TGCAGTGCTAGAGGTGGACTAGCGGAAAACTTATACAATGAGCAGTTCTTC.

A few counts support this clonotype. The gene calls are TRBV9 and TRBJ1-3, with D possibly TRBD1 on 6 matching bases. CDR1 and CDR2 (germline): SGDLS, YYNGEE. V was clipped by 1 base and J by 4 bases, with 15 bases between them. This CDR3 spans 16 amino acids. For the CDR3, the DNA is TGTGCCAGCAGCGTAACCCTCCCAGGGGCCGGAAACACCATATATTTT. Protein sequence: CASSVTLPGAGNTIYF.

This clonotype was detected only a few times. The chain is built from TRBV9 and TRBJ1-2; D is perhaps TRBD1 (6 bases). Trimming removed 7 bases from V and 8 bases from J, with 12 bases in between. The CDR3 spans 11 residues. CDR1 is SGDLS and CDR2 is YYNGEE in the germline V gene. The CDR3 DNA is TGTGCCAGCGGACAGCCTTACGGCTACACCTTC. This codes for CASGQPYGYTF.

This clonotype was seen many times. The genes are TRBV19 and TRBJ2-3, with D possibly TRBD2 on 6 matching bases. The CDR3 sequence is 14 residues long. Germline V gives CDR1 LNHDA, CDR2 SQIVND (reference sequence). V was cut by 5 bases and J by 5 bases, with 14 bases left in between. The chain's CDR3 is CASSLRWRGDTQYF. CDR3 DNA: TGTGCCAGTAGTCTACGGTGGAGGGGAGATACGCAGTATTTT.

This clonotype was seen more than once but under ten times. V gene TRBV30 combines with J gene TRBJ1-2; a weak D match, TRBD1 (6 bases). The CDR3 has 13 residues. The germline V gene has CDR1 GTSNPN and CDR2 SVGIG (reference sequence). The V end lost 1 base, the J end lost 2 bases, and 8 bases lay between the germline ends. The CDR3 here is CAWSGGHNYGYTF. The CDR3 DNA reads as TGTGCCTGGAGTGGGGGGCACAACTATGGCTACACCTTC.

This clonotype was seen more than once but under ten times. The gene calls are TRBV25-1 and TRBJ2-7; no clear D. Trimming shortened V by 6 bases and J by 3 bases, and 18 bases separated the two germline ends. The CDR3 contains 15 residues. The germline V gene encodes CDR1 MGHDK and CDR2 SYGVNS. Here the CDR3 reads CASSLGASRNYEQYF. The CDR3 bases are TGTGCCAGCAGCTTGGGTGCGTCCCGAAACTACGAGCAGTACTTC.

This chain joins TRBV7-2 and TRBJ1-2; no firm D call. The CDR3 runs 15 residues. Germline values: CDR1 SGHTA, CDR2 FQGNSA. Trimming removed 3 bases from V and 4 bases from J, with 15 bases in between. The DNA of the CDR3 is TGTGCCAGCAGCTTGTGGGCCGGGGTAGTCTATGGCTACACCTTC. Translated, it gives CASSLWAGVVYGYTF.

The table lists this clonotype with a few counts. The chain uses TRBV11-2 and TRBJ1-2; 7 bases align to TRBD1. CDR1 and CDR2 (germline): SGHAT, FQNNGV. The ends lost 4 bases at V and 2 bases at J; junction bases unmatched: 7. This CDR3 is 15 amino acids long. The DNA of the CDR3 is TGTGCCAGCAGCTCCTACAGGGGAGCCAACTATGGCTACACCTTC. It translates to CASSSYRGANYGYTF. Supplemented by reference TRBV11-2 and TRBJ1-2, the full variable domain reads EAGVAQSPRYKIIEKRQSVAFWCNPISGHATLYWYQQILGQGPKLLIQFQNNGVVDDSQLPKDRFSAERLKGVDSTLKIQPAKLEDSAVYLCASSSYRGANYGYTFGSGTRLTVV.

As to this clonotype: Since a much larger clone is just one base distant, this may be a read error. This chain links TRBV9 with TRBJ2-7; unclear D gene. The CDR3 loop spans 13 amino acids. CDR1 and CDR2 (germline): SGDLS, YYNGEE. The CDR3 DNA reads TGTACCAGCAGCGTAGGGAACTCCTACGAGCAGTACTTC. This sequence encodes CTSSVGNSYEQYF.

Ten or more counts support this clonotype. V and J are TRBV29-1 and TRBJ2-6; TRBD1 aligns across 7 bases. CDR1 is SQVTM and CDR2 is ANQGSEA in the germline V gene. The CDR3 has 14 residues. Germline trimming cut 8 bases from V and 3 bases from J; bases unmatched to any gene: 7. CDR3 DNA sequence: TGCAGCATATCGACAGGGCTTGGGGCCAACGTCCTGACTTTC. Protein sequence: CSISTGLGANVLTF.

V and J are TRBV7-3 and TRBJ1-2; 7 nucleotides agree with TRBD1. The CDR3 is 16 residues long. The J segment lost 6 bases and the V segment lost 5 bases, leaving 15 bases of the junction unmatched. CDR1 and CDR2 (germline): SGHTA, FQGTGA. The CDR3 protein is CASSGSRDRKSHGYTF. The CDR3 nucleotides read TGTGCCAGCAGCGGAAGCCGGGACAGAAAATCTCATGGCTACACCTTC.